Listed below are T cell receptor beta chains from one sample, sequenced in a study of T-cell reconstitution after alpha-beta-depleted transplantation in children. TCRdb processed the PCR reads anew with MiXCR; each CDR3 protein has one entry. The repertoire holds 260,000 or so distinct CDR3 sequences, with about 11% as singletons. The starting material was PBMCs from the stem cell graft donor, obtained from the stem cell graft. Receptors originate from a human donor who donated a stem cell graft to a child with acute lymphoblastic leukemia. Both conserved end residues are part of each CDR3. A D gene is named only where the DNA matches it firmly. A row's size may be missing; if present it is once, few, many or a size class.

j_call | clone_size | v_call | cdr3_length | d_call | cdr3_nt | cdr3_aa
TRBJ2-5 | many | TRBV10-3 | 13 | . | TGTGCCATCAGTTTGTCCAGACAAGAGACCCAGTACTTC | CAISLSRQETQYF
TRBJ2-2 | many | TRBV7-2 | 15 | . | TGTGCCAGCAGGTCGACAAGGACGAACACCGGGGAGCTGTTTTTT | CASRSTRTNTGELFF
TRBJ2-3 | many | TRBV3-1 | 18 | TRBD2 | TGTGCCAGCAGCCAATCGCCTAGCGGGGGTGCGTTAGTGGATACGCAGTATTTT | CASSQSPSGGALVDTQYF
TRBJ2-5 | many | TRBV29-1 | 12 | . | TGCAGCGTTGAACTATTGGGGGAGACCCAGTACTTC | CSVELLGETQYF
TRBJ2-7 | many | TRBV7-9 | 10 | . | TGTGCCAGCAGCGAAAATGAGCAGTACTTC | CASSENEQYF
TRBJ2-1 | many | TRBV28 | 14 | TRBD1 | TGTGCCAGCGGAAGGGACAGGGGGGGTGCTGAGCAGTTCTTC | CASGRDRGGAEQFF
TRBJ2-2 | . | TRBV24-1 | 16 | TRBD2 | TGTGCCACCAGTGTCTTGGAACCTAGCGGTGCCGGGGAGCTGTTTTTT | CATSVLEPSGAGELFF
TRBJ2-7 | few | TRBV6-2/TRBV6-3 | 15 | TRBD2 | TGTGCCAGCAGTCGGACTAGCGGGCCCGCCTACGAGCAGTACTTC | CASSRTSGPAYEQYF
TRBJ2-7 | . | TRBV4-3 | 15 | TRBD1 | TGCGCCAGCAGCCAAGATCAGGGACAGTTCTACGAGCAGTACTTC | CASSQDQGQFYEQYF
TRBJ2-1 | few | TRBV20-1 | 16 | TRBD2 | TGCAGTGCTCCACGGACTAGCGGGGGCTTCTACAATGAGCAGTTCTTC | CSAPRTSGGFYNEQFF
TRBJ1-2 | many | TRBV28 | 13 | . | TGTGCCAGCAGTGGGGGACACAACTATGGCTACACCTTC | CASSGGHNYGYTF
TRBJ2-7 | many | TRBV12-3/TRBV12-4 | 17 | TRBD1 | TGTGCCAGCAGTTTAGTGCCCGGGACAGGGATTCCCCACGAGCAGTACTTC | CASSLVPGTGIPHEQYF
TRBJ2-1 | many | TRBV6-1 | 17 | . | TGTGCCAGCAGTGAATTTCAAGCGGAGAGCTCCTACAATGAGCAGTTCTTC | CASSEFQAESSYNEQFF
TRBJ1-2 | many | TRBV15 | 15 | . | TGTGCCACCAGCAGAGAAGTCAGGGGAAGAGATGGCTACACCTTC | CATSREVRGRDGYTF
TRBJ2-1 | many | TRBV28 | 12 | TRBD2 | TGTGCCAGCAGTCCACTGCGGGAGGGTCAGTTCTTC | CASSPLREGQFF
TRBJ2-7 | . | TRBV12-3/TRBV12-4 | 15 | . | TGTGCCAGCAGCCGGCGTGGGGGAAGAGCCTACGAGCAGTACTTC | CASSRRGGRAYEQYF
TRBJ1-1 | many | TRBV20-1 | 12 | TRBD1 | TGCAGTGCTCCGTACAGGGGCCCTGAAGCTTTCTTT | CSAPYRGPEAFF
TRBJ2-4 | . | TRBV12-3/TRBV12-4 | 13 | . | TGTGCCAGCAGCCCGGGTAGCCAAAACATTCAGTACTTC | CASSPGSQNIQYF
TRBJ1-2 | . | TRBV7-2 | 13 | . | TGTGCCAGCAGCTTAACAGGGTTCTATGGCTACACCTTC | CASSLTGFYGYTF
TRBJ1-2 | many | TRBV5-1 | 16 | . | TGCGCCAGCAGCTTGACAGAAGGTTCAAGGAGTTATGGCTACACCTTC | CASSLTEGSRSYGYTF
TRBJ1-2 | many | TRBV6-5 | 13 | . | TGTGCCAGCCGAGGAGGGCAGGAAACAGGCTACACCTTC | CASRGGQETGYTF
TRBJ1-4 | many | TRBV29-1 | 14 | . | TGCAGCGTTGACGGAGGGGGAAGAGATGAAAAACTGTTTTTT | CSVDGGGRDEKLFF
TRBJ2-5 | many | TRBV20-1 | 15 | TRBD2 | TGCAGTGCTCAGACGCTAGCGGGAGTAACAGAGACCCAGTACTTC | CSAQTLAGVTETQYF
TRBJ1-1 | many | TRBV6-1 | 18 | TRBD1 | TGTGCCAGCAGTGAAGTTAATAGGAGACAGGGACCCAACACTGAAGCTTTCTTT | CASSEVNRRQGPNTEAFF
TRBJ2-5 | many | TRBV5-1 | 15 | TRBD1 | TGCGCCAGCAGGACAGGGCCGATTAATCAAGAGACCCAGTACTTC | CASRTGPINQETQYF